The 10 T cell receptor beta chains in this list originate from one sample, sequenced in a study of CD8 T cells in Susac syndrome. Reverse transcription of roughly 0.5 to 1 ug RNA was carried out with random hexamers. TCRdb reprocessed the immunoSEQ multiplex PCR reads with MiXCR, giving one entry per CDR3 protein. This table has 250,000 to 300,000 distinct CDR3 sequences, roughly 90% appearing once. The sample was CD8+ T cells from PBMCs. The source of these receptors is a human donor with multiple sclerosis.

The chain uses TRBV11-1 and TRBJ2-7; 8 bases are a match to TRBD1. CDR3 length: 14 amino acids. Germline-derived CDR1 and CDR2 are SGHAT and FQDESV (reference sequence). With 4 bases clipped from V and 3 bases from J, the junction kept 5 bases outside the gene matches. The CDR3 DNA is TGTGCCAGCAGCTCCCCGACAGGGGTCTACGAGCAGTACTTC. Translating it yields CASSSPTGVYEQYF.

The chain recombines TRBV5-4 with TRBJ2-5; 11 bases are a match to TRBD2. Trimming at V came to 4 bases and at J to 5 bases, leaving 16 bases not matched to a gene. Germline values: CDR1 SGHNT, CDR2 YYREEE (reference sequence). The CDR3 runs to 18 residues. DNA of the CDR3: TGTGCCAGCAGCGACGAGGGGGGCGGACTAGCGGGCGGGGAGACCCAGTACTTC. Translating gives CASSDEGGGLAGGETQYF.

The V call is TRBV19, the J call TRBJ1-5, with D unclear. The CDR3 consists of 15 residues. Germline-derived CDR1 and CDR2 are LNHDA and SQIVND (reference sequence). Trimming stripped 5 bases from V and 1 base from J, with 12 bases between. As DNA, the CDR3 is TGTGCCAGTAGTTGGGGAGAGAGGAGCAATCAGCCCCAGCATTTT. As protein: CASSWGERSNQPQHF.

The rearrangement links TRBV10-3 to TRBJ2-7; TRBD1 is a possible D gene (5 bases). The V gene's germline CDR1 is ENHRY and CDR2 SYGVKD. The CDR3 runs 15 residues. V shed 2 bases and J shed 3 bases, with 14 bases lying between them. The CDR3 region has the DNA TGTGCCATCAGTGAGGCCCAGGACACCTTCTACGAGCAGTACTTC. Protein product: CAISEAQDTFYEQYF.

This chain connects TRBV24-1 to TRBJ2-3, with 11 bases lining up with TRBD2. Losses at the gene ends were 3 bases for V and 6 bases for J; bases not matched to a gene: 7. The length of the CDR3 is 16 residues. Per germline, CDR1 KGHDR and CDR2 SFDVKD. CDR3 sequence: CATSDPVGTSGDTQYF. CDR3 in DNA: TGTGCCACCAGTGATCCGGTAGGGACTAGCGGCGATACGCAGTATTTT.

The genes are TRBV15 and TRBJ2-7, with D perhaps being TRBD1 or TRBD2 (6 bases each). V was cut by 4 bases and J by 3 bases, with 16 bases left in between. This CDR3 spans 15 amino acids. CDR1 LNHNV and CDR2 YYDKDF come from the germline V gene (reference sequence). The CDR3 is CATSIPGGGIYEQYF. The CDR3 DNA reads as TGTGCCACCAGCATCCCCGGAGGGGGAATCTACGAGCAGTACTTC.

The J gene is TRBJ2-5, the V gene TRBV6-5; possibly TRBD1 for D (5 bases). The V gene lost 7 bases and the J gene lost 9 bases, with 18 bases spanning the gap. Germline CDR1 MNHEY, CDR2 SVGAGI. This CDR3 is 13 amino acids long. The CDR3 nucleotides are TGTGCCAGCATTGAGCAAACCCAAGGGGCCCAGTACTTC. Translating it yields CASIEQTQGAQYF.

V is TRBV20-1 and J is TRBJ2-3; TRBD2 matches 9 bases. CDR3 length: 17 amino acids. Germline CDR1 reads DFQATT; CDR2 reads SNEGSKA (reference sequence). Trimming took 0 bases from V and 1 from J; bases not matched to a gene: 8. CDR3: CSARDPLAGKGTDTQYF. CDR3 DNA: TGCAGTGCTAGAGATCCGCTAGCGGGAAAGGGCACAGATACGCAGTATTTT.

V and J are TRBV20-1 and TRBJ1-1; D not certain. In germline, CDR1 is DFQATT, CDR2 SNEGSKA (reference sequence). The CDR3 is made up of 11 amino acids. Trimming pared 0 bases from V and 7 bases from J, leaving 6 bases between. The CDR3 reads CSARDLNEAFF. The CDR3, as DNA: TGCAGTGCTAGAGACCTAAATGAAGCTTTCTTT.

V usage is TRBV6-5 and J usage is TRBJ2-6, with TRBD2 identical over 7 bases. The CDR3 loop spans 17 amino acids. Germline CDR1 and CDR2: MNHEY and SVGAGI. V lost 0 bases to trimming and J lost 0 bases; unmatched junction nucleotides: 2. CDR3 region: CASSYSTSSSGANVLTF. CDR3 in DNA: TGTGCCAGCAGTTACTCGACTAGCAGCTCTGGGGCCAACGTCCTGACTTTC.